This T cell receptor beta chain was documented in a study of shared T cell receptors in the human thymus. Trimming cost V 4 bases and J 1 base; bases outside gene matches: 6. The CDR3 loop spans 16 amino acids. Germline V CDR1 and CDR2: SGHVS, FNYEAQ. Only in-frame clones appear in the TCRdb table, and some are missing; sequencing was by immunoSEQ multiplex PCR. The sample lists 500,000 to 850,000 clones, more than 75% occurring once. These data were also filed under a second study, of human thymus T cells.

The chain recombines TRBV7-6 with TRBJ2-1; 8 nucleotides align to TRBD2. This receptor was obtained from a boy under two years old with a congenital heart defect. The specimen sequenced was thymocytes. The CDR3 is CASSSRAGASYNEQFF. The CDR3 coding sequence is TGTGCCAGCAGCTCGAGAGCGGGGGCGTCCTACAATGAGCAGTTCTTC.